The rows below give T cell receptor beta chains drawn from one sample of a study of T cell repertoires in cytomegalovirus infection. From the reads, TCRdb called clonotypes with MiXCR, one entry per CDR3 protein. The table has 55,000 to 70,000 distinct CDR3 sequences, 20% to 25% seen once. For these TCRs, the target antigens are not known. Sequencing was carried out using PBMCs, sequenced either directly or after in vitro stimulation (not recorded which). Source of these receptors: a human donor in good health (CMV status not recorded). Some clones in this sample may be carry-over from other donors' samples. CDR3s include the opening cysteine and the closing phenylalanine or tryptophan. D genes are given only for firm matches. Expanded clones get a size class; other rows say once, few or many, or leave the size out.

NA	TRBV7-2	TRBJ2-6	many	TGTGCCAGCAGCCTCGAACCCGGGGGGGCCAACGTCCTGACTTTC	CASSLEPGGANVLTF
NA	TRBV9	TRBJ2-1	NA	TGTGCCAGCAGCTTTCGAGTGGGAACCTACAATGAGCAGTTCTTC	CASSFRVGTYNEQFF
TRBD2	TRBV10-3	TRBJ2-1	few	TGTGCCGTCCTCGGGACTAGTGGCAATGAGCAGTTCTTC	CAVLGTSGNEQFF
NA	TRBV19	TRBJ1-5	many	TGTGCCAGTAGTGAAGTTAGCAATCAGCCCCAGCATTTT	CASSEVSNQPQHF
NA	TRBV7-2	TRBJ1-4	many	TGTGCCAGCAGCTACCTAGAAGGGATTGGAAAACTGTTTTTT	CASSYLEGIGKLFF
NA	TRBV6-2/TRBV6-3	TRBJ2-2	NA	TGTGCCAGCACCCGGGACTTGAACACCGGGGAGCTGTTTTTT	CASTRDLNTGELFF
NA	TRBV28	TRBJ2-7	few	TGTGCCAGCAGCCATGACAGTTACGAGCAGTACTTC	CASSHDSYEQYF
TRBD2	TRBV6-2/TRBV6-3	TRBJ2-3	NA	TGTGCCAGCAGTTACTCGTTTGGGGGAGGGAAACGCACAGATACGCAGTATTTT	CASSYSFGGGKRTDTQYF
TRBD2	TRBV7-2	TRBJ2-2	many	TGTGCCAGCAGCGCTCTAGCGGGATCCGGGGAGCTGTTTTTT	CASSALAGSGELFF
TRBD2	TRBV7-9	TRBJ2-5	NA	TGTGCCAGCAGCTTAGTTGGCGGGAGAAGGGAGACCCAGTACTTC	CASSLVGGRRETQYF
NA	TRBV6-5	TRBJ1-2	NA	TGTGCCAGCAGAAGGGGAGTAGGCTATGGCTACACCTTC	CASRRGVGYGYTF
NA	TRBV7-2	TRBJ2-1	many	TGTGCCAGCAGCCCTTCCTACAATGAGCAGTTCTTC	CASSPSYNEQFF
NA	TRBV2	TRBJ2-5	few	TGTGCCAGCAGGTCAGACAACTTCCAAGAGACCCAGTACTTC	CASRSDNFQETQYF
TRBD2	TRBV19	TRBJ2-7	many	TGTGCCAGTAGTATCGAAACTAGCGGGAGTGGTTACGAGCAGTACTTC	CASSIETSGSGYEQYF